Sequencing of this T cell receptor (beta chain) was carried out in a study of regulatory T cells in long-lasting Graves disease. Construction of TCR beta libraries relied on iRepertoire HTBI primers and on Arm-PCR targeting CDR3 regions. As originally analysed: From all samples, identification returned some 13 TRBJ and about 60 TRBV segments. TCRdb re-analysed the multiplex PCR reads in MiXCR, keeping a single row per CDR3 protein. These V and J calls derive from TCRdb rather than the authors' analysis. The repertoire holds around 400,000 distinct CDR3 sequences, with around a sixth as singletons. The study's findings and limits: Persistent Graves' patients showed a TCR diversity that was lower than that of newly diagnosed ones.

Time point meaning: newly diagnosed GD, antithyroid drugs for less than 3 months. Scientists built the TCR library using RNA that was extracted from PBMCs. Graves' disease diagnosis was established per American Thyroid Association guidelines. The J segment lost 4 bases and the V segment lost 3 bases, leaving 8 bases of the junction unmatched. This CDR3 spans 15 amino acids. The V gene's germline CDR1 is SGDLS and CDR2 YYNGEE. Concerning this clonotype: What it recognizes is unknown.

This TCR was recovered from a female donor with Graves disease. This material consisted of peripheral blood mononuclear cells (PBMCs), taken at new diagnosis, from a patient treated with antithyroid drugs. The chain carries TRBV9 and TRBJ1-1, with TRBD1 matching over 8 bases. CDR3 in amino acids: CASSGRTGLVTEAFF. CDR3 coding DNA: TGTGCCAGCAGCGGACGGACAGGGCTCGTCACTGAAGCTTTCTTT.